These 15 T cell receptor beta chains share one sample of origin, sequenced in a study of shared clonotypes between healthy human individuals. Naive CD8 cells, CD45RO-negative and positively selected for CCR7, excluded terminally differentiated effector memory CD45RA+ cells. Assay: immunoSEQ multiplex PCR; the TCRdb copy retains only in-frame clones and omits some. The data show about 2,100,000 clones, 85% to 95% seen once. The sequenced sample was naive CD8+ T cells from PBMCs. The receptors here all came from a young man in good health. Some clones in this sample may be carry-over from other donors' samples.

The chain employs TRBV6-5 and TRBJ2-7, with a weak D call TRBD2 (6 bases). Between the trimmed V and J ends, which lost 2 bases and 9 bases, there was a span of 20 bases. In germline, CDR1 is MNHEY, CDR2 SVGAGI. The CDR3 sequence is 15 residues long. The CDR3 DNA sequence: TGTGCCAGCAGTTACCTCGGAGGGCAACCTACGAGGCAGTACTTC. Translating it yields CASSYLGGQPTRQYF.

The chain uses TRBV5-4 and TRBJ1-1; weak D call: TRBD1 (5 bases). There are 15 residues in the CDR3. Trimming left V 0 bases short and J 5 bases short, with 14 bases between. The germline gives CDR1 SGHNT, CDR2 YYREEE (reference sequence). The CDR3 here is CASSLGGAWGTEAFF. CDR3 bases: TGTGCCAGCAGCTTGGGGGGCGCTTGGGGGACTGAAGCTTTCTTT.

The chain joins TRBV7-8 to TRBJ2-7; the match to TRBD2 covers 10 bases. CDR3 length: 17 amino acids. The V segment lost 5 bases and the J segment 0 bases; nucleotides outside the gene matches: 10. Germline V gives CDR1 SGHVS, CDR2 FQNEAQ. CDR3 residues: CASSRGELAGVSYEQYF. As DNA, the CDR3 is TGTGCCAGCAGCCGGGGTGAGCTAGCGGGAGTCTCCTACGAGCAGTACTTC. The variable domain in full, with the rest retrieved from reference TRBV7-8 and TRBJ2-7, is GAGVSQSPRYKVAKRGQDVALRCDPISGHVSLFWYQQALGQGPEFLTYFQNEAQLDKSGLPSDRFFAERPEGSVSTLKIQRTQQEDSAVYLCASSRGELAGVSYEQYFGPGTRLTVT.

The chain joins TRBV19 to TRBJ2-2; 15 bases fit TRBD2. The CDR3 has 20 amino acids. Trimming cost V 5 bases and J 1 base; bases outside gene matches: 11. CDR1 and CDR2 (germline): LNHDA, SQIVND (reference sequence). The CDR3 coding sequence is TGTGCCAGTAGTCCTCCTGGGACTAGCGGGAGGCCTGTGAACACCGGGGAGCTGTTTTTT. It encodes CASSPPGTSGRPVNTGELFF.

For this clone: The identical CDR3 is also encoded by other nucleotide sequences in the sample. The rearrangement links TRBV9 to TRBJ1-4; 7 bases fit TRBD1. With 1 base clipped from V and 6 bases from J, the junction kept 3 bases outside the gene matches. This CDR3 region has 14 residues. The germline V gene has CDR1 SGDLS and CDR2 YYNGEE. The DNA for the CDR3 is TGTGCCAGCAGCGTATCAGGGGGTGATGAAAAACTGTTTTTT. It yields the protein CASSVSGGDEKLFF. Complete variable domain (other parts from reference TRBV9 and TRBJ1-4): DSGVTQTPKHLITATGQRVTLRCSPRSGDLSVYWYQQSLDQGLQFLIQYYNGEERAKGNILERFSAQQFPDLHSELNLSSLELGDSALYFCASSVSGGDEKLFFGSGTQLSVL.

The chain couples TRBV27 to TRBJ2-7; no reliable D call. Germline CDR1 reads MNHEY; CDR2 reads SMNVEV (reference sequence). The CDR3 is made up of 14 amino acids. Trimming removed 1 base at V and 6 bases at J, with 13 bases between. The CDR3 bases are TGTGCCAGCAGTTTATTAGGGAATCTCCGCGAGCAGTACTTC. Protein product: CASSLLGNLREQYF.

This chain links TRBV25-1 with TRBJ2-7; 10 bases fit TRBD1. The germline V gene encodes CDR1 MGHDK and CDR2 SYGVNS. J lost 4 bases, V lost 4 bases, and 7 bases had no gene match. The CDR3 sequence is 15 residues long. The CDR3 loop is CASSGQGAVEYEQYF. The CDR3 nucleotides read TGTGCCAGCAGTGGACAGGGGGCTGTTGAGTACGAGCAGTACTTC.

This sequence joins TRBV12-5 and TRBJ2-7, with 7 positions matching TRBD1. The CDR3 is 14 residues long. Germline CDR1 reads LGHNT; CDR2 reads FRNRAP. V gave up 1 base and J gave up 5 bases; unmatched junction bases: 5. The CDR3 bases are TGTGCTAGTGGTTTGGGACAGGGTAGCCACGAGCAGTACTTC. Protein: CASGLGQGSHEQYF.

V gene TRBV18 combines with J gene TRBJ2-3, with TRBD2 matching 7 bases. CDR3 length: 15 residues. Trimming removed 3 bases from V and 1 base from J; junction bases left unmatched: 4. Per germline, CDR1 KGHSH and CDR2 LQKENI. The CDR3 coding sequence is TGTGCCAGCTCACCGCGGGGGAGAGGCACAGATACGCAGTATTTT. Residues: CASSPRGRGTDTQYF.

The V call is TRBV29-1, the J call TRBJ2-7, with D unresolved. The V end was cut by 7 bases, the J end by 0 bases, with 25 bases between. The CDR3 covers 17 residues. Germline CDR1 reads SQVTM; CDR2 reads ANQGSEA. CDR3 in DNA: TGCAGCGCCTGGGCCCTTGCCGGGCCAGCCGCCTCCTACGAGCAGTACTTC. This encodes CSAWALAGPAASYEQYF.

This chain connects TRBV6-1 to TRBJ2-2, with D possibly TRBD1 on 5 matching bases. Trimming shortened V by 3 bases and J by 0 bases, and 8 bases separated the two germline ends. The CDR3 has 15 residues. The germline gives CDR1 MNHNS, CDR2 SASEGT. The CDR3 loop reads CASSDRAPNTGELFF. The DNA for the CDR3 is TGTGCCAGCAGTGACAGGGCACCGAACACCGGGGAGCTGTTTTTT.

This sequence joins TRBV7-9 and TRBJ1-1, with no clear D. In germline, CDR1 is SEHNR, CDR2 FQNEAQ (reference sequence). The CDR3 sequence is 14 residues long. V lost 5 bases to trimming and J lost 4 bases, with 14 bases between them. The CDR3 bases are TGTGCCAGCAGCGCAGCTCTGTGGGGCACTGAAGCTTTCTTT. This gives the protein CASSAALWGTEAFF. Complete variable domain (other parts from reference TRBV7-9 and TRBJ1-1): DTGVSQNPRHKITKRGQNVTFRCDPISEHNRLYWYRQTLGQGPEFLTYFQNEAQLEKSRLLSDRFSAERPKGSFSTLEIQRTEQGDSAMYLCASSAALWGTEAFFGQGTRLTVV.

Comments on this clone: Other DNA sequences in the sample encode the same CDR3. The chain has TRBV5-1 and TRBJ2-7; the D gene is possibly TRBD1 (6 bases). The CDR3 is 13 residues long. Germline V CDR1 and CDR2: SGHRS, YFSETQ. V was shortened by 5 bases and J by 1 base, with 10 bases between the two germline ends. The CDR3 here is CASSETGSYEQYF. CDR3 coding DNA: TGCGCCAGCAGTGAGACAGGATCCTACGAGCAGTACTTC. Filled out from reference TRBV5-1 and TRBJ2-7, the complete variable domain reads KAGVTQTPRYLIKTRGQQVTLSCSPISGHRSVSWYQQTPGQGLQFLFEYFSETQRNKGNFPGRFSGRQFSNSRSEMNVSTLELGDSALYLCASSETGSYEQYFGPGTRLTVT.

The gene calls are TRBV7-9 and TRBJ2-7, with D maybe TRBD2 (6 bases). V was shortened by 1 base and J by 0 bases, with 19 bases between the two germline ends. There are 18 residues in the CDR3. Germline loops: CDR1 SEHNR, CDR2 FQNEAQ (reference sequence). The chain's CDR3 is CASSLGVSVGGNSYEQYF. The CDR3 region has the DNA TGTGCCAGCAGCTTAGGAGTGAGTGTTGGCGGGAACTCCTACGAGCAGTACTTC.

This clone was detected once. The chain carries TRBV6-6 and TRBJ1-5, with D perhaps matching TRBD1 (6 bases). The CDR3 runs to 12 residues. CDR1 and CDR2 from the germline V gene are MNHNY and SVGAGI (reference sequence). V shed 10 bases and J shed 6 bases, with 13 bases lying between them. For the CDR3, the DNA is TGTGCCACCGGGGGCGGGGGTCAGCCCCAGCATTTT. Encoded protein: CATGGGGQPQHF.